What follows is one TCR beta chain and its context. As yet, its antigen is unknown. Germline V gene lookup returns CDR1 MDHEN and CDR2 SYDVKM. The CDR3 is made up of 15 amino acids. V shed 5 bases and J shed 1 base, with 14 bases lying between them. This record belongs to a study of T cell responses to AZD1222 COVID-19 vaccine. Whole-study results and caveats: Targets within unmutated variant regions were reportedly found for nearly half of spike-specific TCRs.

The protocol was immunoSEQ multiplex PCR, while the TCRdb copy is restricted to in-frame clones and leaves out a portion. Of about 180,000 clones listed, roughly nine tenths are singletons. This TCR was sampled from an adult in good health. This material consisted of peripheral blood, taken on day 0 of AZD1222 vaccination. J is TRBJ1-1 and V is TRBV28; weak D call: TRBD1 (6 bases). The CDR3 DNA sequence: TGTGCCAGCAGTCCACCGGGGGCTGGGAACACTGAAGCTTTCTTT. Protein: CASSPPGAGNTEAFF.